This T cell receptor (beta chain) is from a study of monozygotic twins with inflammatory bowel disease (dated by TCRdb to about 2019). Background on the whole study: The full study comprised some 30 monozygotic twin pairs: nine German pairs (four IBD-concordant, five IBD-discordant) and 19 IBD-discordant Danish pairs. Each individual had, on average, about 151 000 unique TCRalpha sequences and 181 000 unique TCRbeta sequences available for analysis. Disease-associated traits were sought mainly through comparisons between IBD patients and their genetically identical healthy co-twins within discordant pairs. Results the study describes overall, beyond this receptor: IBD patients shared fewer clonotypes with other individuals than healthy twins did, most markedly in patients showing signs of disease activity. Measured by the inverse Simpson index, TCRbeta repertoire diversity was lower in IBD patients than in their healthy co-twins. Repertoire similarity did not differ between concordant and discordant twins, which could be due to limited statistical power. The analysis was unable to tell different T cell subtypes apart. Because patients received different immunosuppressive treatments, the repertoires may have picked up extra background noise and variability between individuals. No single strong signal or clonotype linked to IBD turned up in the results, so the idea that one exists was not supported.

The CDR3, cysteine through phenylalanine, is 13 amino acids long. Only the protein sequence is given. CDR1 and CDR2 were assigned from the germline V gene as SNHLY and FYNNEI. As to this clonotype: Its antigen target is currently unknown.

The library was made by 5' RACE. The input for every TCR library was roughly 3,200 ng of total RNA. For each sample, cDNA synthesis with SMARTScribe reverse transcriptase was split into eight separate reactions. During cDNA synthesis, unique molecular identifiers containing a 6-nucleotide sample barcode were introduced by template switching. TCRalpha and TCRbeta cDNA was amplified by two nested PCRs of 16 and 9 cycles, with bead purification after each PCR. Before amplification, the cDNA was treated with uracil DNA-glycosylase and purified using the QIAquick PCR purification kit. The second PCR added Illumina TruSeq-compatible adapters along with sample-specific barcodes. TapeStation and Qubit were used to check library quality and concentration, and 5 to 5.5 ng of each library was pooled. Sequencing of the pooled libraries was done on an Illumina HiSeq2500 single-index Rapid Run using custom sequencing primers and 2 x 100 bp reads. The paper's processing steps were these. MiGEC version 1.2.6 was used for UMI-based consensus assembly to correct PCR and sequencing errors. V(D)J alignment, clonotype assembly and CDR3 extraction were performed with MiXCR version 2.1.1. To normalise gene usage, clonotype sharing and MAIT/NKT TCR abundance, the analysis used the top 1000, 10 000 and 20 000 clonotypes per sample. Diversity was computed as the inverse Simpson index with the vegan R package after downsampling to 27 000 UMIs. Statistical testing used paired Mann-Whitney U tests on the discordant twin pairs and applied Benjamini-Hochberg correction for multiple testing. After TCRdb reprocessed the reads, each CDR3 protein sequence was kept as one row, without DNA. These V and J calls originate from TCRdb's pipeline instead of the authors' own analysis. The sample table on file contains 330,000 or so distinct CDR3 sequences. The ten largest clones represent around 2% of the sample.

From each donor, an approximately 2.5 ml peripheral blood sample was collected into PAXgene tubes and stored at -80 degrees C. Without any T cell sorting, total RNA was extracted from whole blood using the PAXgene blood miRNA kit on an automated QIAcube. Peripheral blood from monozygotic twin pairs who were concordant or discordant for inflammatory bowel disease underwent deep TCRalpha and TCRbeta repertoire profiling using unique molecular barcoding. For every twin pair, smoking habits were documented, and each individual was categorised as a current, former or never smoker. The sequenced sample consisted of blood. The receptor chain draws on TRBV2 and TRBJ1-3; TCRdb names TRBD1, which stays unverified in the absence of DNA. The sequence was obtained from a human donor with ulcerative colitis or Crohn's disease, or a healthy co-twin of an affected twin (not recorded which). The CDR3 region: CASSEGGRPTIYF. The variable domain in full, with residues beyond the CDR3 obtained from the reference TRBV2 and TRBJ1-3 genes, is EPEVTQTPSHQVTQMGQEVILRCVPISNHLYFYWYRQILGQKVEFLVSFYNNEISEKSEIFDDQFSVERPDGSNFTLKIRSTKLEDSAMYFCASSEGGRPTIYFGEGSWLTVV.